These 16 T cell receptor beta chains were sequenced from one sample in a study of a mutant IDH1 vaccine in newly diagnosed glioma. Documented time point: week 23, last vaccination. Topical imiquimod accompanied each vaccine dose, which consisted of 300 ug of mutant IDH1 20-mer peptide. The antigens these receptors bind are not known. TCRdb's table, derived via immunoSEQ multiplex PCR, lists solely in-frame clones and lacks some. The repertoire holds 40,000 or so clones, with roughly 80% as singletons. The sequenced sample was PBMCs, obtained from a glioma patient whose treatment included an IDH1 peptide vaccine. These receptors all come from a man in his fifties or sixties with glioma.

This sequence joins TRBV4-1 and TRBJ2-1; 8 bases agree with TRBD1. The length of the CDR3 is 13 residues. After removal of 5 bases from V and 6 bases from J, the junction contained 3 bases not matched to a gene. The V gene's germline CDR1 is MGHRA and CDR2 YSYEKL. The CDR3 DNA sequence: TGCGCCAGCAGCTATGACAGGGGCAATGAGCAGTTCTTC. Translated: CASSYDRGNEQFF.

This clone has a single count. The J gene is TRBJ1-5, the V gene TRBV2; the D is unclear. The germline V and J ends were trimmed by 5 bases and 2 bases, with 13 bases remaining between them. This CDR3 has 15 residues. Germline-derived CDR1 and CDR2 are SNHLY and FYNNEI. Here the CDR3 DNA reads TGTGCCAGCAGTCCCGACCTGAGGGGCAATCAGCCCCAGCATTTT. It codes for CASSPDLRGNQPQHF.

In DNA, the CDR3 is TGCGCCAGCAGCTACACTAGCGGGGGGGATTATACGCAGTATTTT. Protein product: CASSYTSGGDYTQYF. This chain joins TRBV10-2 and TRBJ2-3; 13 nucleotides match TRBD2. Trimming cost V 6 bases and J 7 bases; bases outside gene matches: 7. The CDR3 runs to 15 residues. Germline assignment: CDR1 WSHSY and CDR2 SAAADI.

This chain connects TRBV5-6 to TRBJ2-2, with 11 bases lining up with TRBD2. Per germline, CDR1 SGHDT and CDR2 YYEEEE. The CDR3 is made up of 15 amino acids. J gave up 4 bases and V 5 bases, and 4 bases lay outside the gene matches. The CDR3 protein is CASSFGTSGTGELFF. Here the CDR3 DNA reads TGTGCCAGCAGTTTCGGGACTAGCGGCACCGGGGAGCTGTTTTTT.

The rearrangement uses TRBV27 and TRBJ2-6; tentative D call: TRBD1 (6 bases). Germline values: CDR1 MNHEY, CDR2 SMNVEV (reference sequence). V was trimmed by 7 bases and J by 2 bases, leaving 15 bases between them. This CDR3 region has 16 residues. The CDR3 region is CASKYRVSPGANVLTF. Written as DNA, the CDR3 is TGTGCCAGCAAATACAGGGTATCCCCTGGGGCCAACGTCCTGACTTTC.

This clone has more than one count but fewer than ten. CDR3 amino acids: CATRGQAAYEQYF. Written as DNA, the CDR3 is TGTGCCACTAGGGGACAGGCGGCCTACGAGCAGTACTTC. V usage is TRBV2 and J usage is TRBJ2-7, with 8 bases identical to TRBD1. Per germline, CDR1 SNHLY and CDR2 FYNNEI. The CDR3 has 13 amino acids. Trimming cost V 10 bases and J 2 bases; bases outside gene matches: 7.

The gene calls are TRBV28 and TRBJ1-2; D may be TRBD1 (5 bases). Trimming cost V 2 bases and J 3 bases, with 16 bases left between them. CDR1 and CDR2 (germline): MDHEN, SYDVKM. The CDR3 covers 16 residues. In nucleotides, the CDR3 is TGTGCCAGCAGTTTAGGTTCCAGGGTAGCTGACTATGGCTACACCTTC. Its protein is CASSLGSRVADYGYTF.

The chain couples TRBV29-1 to TRBJ2-1; 9 bases line up with TRBD1. CDR3 length: 16 residues. V gave up 3 bases and J gave up 3 bases; unmatched junction bases: 9. Germline V gene data show CDR1 as SQVTM and CDR2 as ANQGSEA. The CDR3 sequence is CSVEDPGQGLYNEQFF. The CDR3 bases are TGCAGCGTTGAGGATCCGGGACAGGGCCTCTACAATGAGCAGTTCTTC.

The chain links TRBV27 to TRBJ2-7, with 7 bases aligning to TRBD1. V trimming: 5 bases; J trimming: 12 bases; junction bases outside the gene matches: 10. The CDR3 contains 12 residues. Germline values: CDR1 MNHEY, CDR2 SMNVEV (reference sequence). Here the CDR3 DNA reads TGTGCCAGCAGTCCGGTCGGGGACAGCCTGTACTTC. It yields the protein CASSPVGDSLYF.

V usage is TRBV6-5 and J usage is TRBJ1-2; D is unresolved. V lost 6 bases, J lost 3 bases, and 11 bases lay in between. This CDR3 is 13 amino acids long. Germline CDR1 and CDR2: MNHEY and SVGAGI. CDR3 region: CASSIDKDYGYTF. The CDR3 region has the DNA TGTGCCAGCAGCATCGACAAGGACTATGGCTACACCTTC.

V and J are TRBV2 and TRBJ2-4; no firm D call. Deletions cut 1 base from V and 0 bases from J, with 7 bases between. The V gene's germline CDR1 is SNHLY and CDR2 FYNNEI. The CDR3 length is 15 residues. This CDR3 reads CASSEVRVAKNIQYF. As DNA, the CDR3 is TGTGCCAGCAGTGAAGTTCGAGTAGCCAAAAACATTCAGTACTTC.

This chain joins TRBV7-8 and TRBJ1-1, with unresolved D. V gave up 1 base and J gave up 5 bases, with 8 bases separating them. This CDR3 contains 13 residues. Germline loops: CDR1 SGHVS, CDR2 FQNEAQ. The CDR3 nucleotides are TGTGCCAGCAGCTTAGGAGGAGTTACTGAAGCTTTCTTT. As protein: CASSLGGVTEAFF.

The chain employs TRBV19 and TRBJ2-7; TRBD1 matches 10 bases. V lost 5 bases and J lost 5; bases outside the gene matches: 6. This CDR3 is 14 amino acids long. Germline assignment: CDR1 LNHDA and CDR2 SQIVND (reference sequence). DNA for the CDR3: TGTGCCAGTAGTCTGAGGACAGGGGGAGACGAGCAGTACTTC. This translates into CASSLRTGGDEQYF.

The chain employs TRBV4-1 and TRBJ2-3, with D possibly matching TRBD1 (5 bases). Trimming removed 0 bases at V and 2 bases at J, with 9 bases between. CDR1 and CDR2 (germline): MGHRA, YSYEKL. The CDR3 extends over 15 amino acids. CDR3: CASSQEPTVTDTQYF. CDR3 nucleotides: TGCGCCAGCAGCCAAGAGCCGACAGTCACAGATACGCAGTATTTT.

The rearrangement uses TRBV5-1 and TRBJ2-5; D is unclear. Trimming cost V 2 bases and J 3 bases, with 5 bases left between them. Germline assignment: CDR1 SGHRS and CDR2 YFSETQ. CDR3 size: 12 residues. As DNA, the CDR3 is TGCGCCAGCAGCTTTTCCGAAGAGACCCAGTACTTC. Translating gives CASSFSEETQYF. Full variable domain (outside the CDR3, taken from reference TRBV5-1 and TRBJ2-5): KAGVTQTPRYLIKTRGQQVTLSCSPISGHRSVSWYQQTPGQGLQFLFEYFSETQRNKGNFPGRFSGRQFSNSRSEMNVSTLELGDSALYLCASSFSEETQYFGPGTRLLVL.

V is TRBV9 and J is TRBJ2-7; the D call may be TRBD1 or TRBD2 (5 bases each). The CDR3 extends over 15 amino acids. Trimming removed 3 bases from V and 0 bases from J, with 13 bases in between. Germline V gives CDR1 SGDLS, CDR2 YYNGEE. The CDR3 region is CASSGGPGFSYEQYF. The CDR3 DNA follows: TGTGCCAGCAGCGGGGGCCCGGGGTTCTCCTACGAGCAGTACTTC.